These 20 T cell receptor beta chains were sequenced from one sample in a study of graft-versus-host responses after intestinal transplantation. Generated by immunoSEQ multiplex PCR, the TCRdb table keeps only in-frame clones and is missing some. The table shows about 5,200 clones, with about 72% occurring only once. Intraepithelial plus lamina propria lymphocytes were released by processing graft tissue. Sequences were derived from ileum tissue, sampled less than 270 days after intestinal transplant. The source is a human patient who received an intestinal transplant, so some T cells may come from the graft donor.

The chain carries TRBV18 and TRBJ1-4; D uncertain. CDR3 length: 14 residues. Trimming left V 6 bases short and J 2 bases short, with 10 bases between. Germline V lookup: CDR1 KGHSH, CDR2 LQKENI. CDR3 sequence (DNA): TGTGCCAGCTCCTACGGACTGACTAATGAAAAACTGTTTTTT. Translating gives CASSYGLTNEKLFF.

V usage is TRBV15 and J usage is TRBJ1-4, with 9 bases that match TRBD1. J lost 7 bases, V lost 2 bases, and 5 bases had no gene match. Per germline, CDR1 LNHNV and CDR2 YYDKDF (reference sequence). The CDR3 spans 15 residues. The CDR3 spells CATSRTTGGPEKLFF. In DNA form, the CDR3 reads TGTGCCACCAGCAGAACGACAGGGGGGCCTGAAAAACTGTTTTTT.

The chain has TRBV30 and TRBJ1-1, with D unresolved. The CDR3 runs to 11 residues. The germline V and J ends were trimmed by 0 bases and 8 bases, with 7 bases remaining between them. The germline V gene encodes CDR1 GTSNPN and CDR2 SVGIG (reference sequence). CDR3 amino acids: CAWSVWEEAFF. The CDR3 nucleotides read TGTGCCTGGAGTGTCTGGGAGGAAGCTTTCTTT.

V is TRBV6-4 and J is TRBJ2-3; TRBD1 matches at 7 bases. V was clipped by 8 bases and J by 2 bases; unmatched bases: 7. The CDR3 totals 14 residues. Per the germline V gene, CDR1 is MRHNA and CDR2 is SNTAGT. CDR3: CASSPGQITDTQYF. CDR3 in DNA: TGTGCCAGCTCCCCGGGACAGATCACAGATACGCAGTATTTT.

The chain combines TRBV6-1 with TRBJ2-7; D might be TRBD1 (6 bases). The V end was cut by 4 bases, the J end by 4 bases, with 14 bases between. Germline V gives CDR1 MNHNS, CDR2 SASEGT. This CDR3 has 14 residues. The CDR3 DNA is TGTGCCAGCAGTGTAACAGGGCCCGGATACGAGCAGTACTTC. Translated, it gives CASSVTGPGYEQYF.

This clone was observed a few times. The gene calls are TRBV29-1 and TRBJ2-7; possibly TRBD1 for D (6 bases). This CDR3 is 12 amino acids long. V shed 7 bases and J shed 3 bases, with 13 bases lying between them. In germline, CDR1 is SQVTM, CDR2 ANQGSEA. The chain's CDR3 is CSGRTGRYEQYF. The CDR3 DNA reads TGCAGCGGGCGAACAGGGCGCTACGAGCAGTACTTC.

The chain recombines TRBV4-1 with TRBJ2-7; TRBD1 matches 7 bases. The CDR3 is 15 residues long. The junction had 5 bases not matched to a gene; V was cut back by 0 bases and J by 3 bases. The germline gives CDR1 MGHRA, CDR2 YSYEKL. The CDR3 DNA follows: TGCGCCAGCAGCCAAGAAGACAGGGAATACTACGAGCAGTACTTC. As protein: CASSQEDREYYEQYF.

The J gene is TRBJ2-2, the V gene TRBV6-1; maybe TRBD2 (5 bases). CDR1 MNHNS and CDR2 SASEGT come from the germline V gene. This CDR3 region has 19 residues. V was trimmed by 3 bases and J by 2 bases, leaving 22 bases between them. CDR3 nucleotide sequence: TGTGCCAGCAGTGATATTCGGGGTCGCCTCCCCATAAACACCGGGGAGCTGTTTTTT. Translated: CASSDIRGRLPINTGELFF.

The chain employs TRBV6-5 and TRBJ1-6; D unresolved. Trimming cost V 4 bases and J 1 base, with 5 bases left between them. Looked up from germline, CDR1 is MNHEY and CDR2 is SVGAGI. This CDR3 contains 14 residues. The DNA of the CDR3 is TGTGCCAGCAGTTCCAGGTCCTATAATTCACCCCTCCACTTT. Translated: CASSSRSYNSPLHF.

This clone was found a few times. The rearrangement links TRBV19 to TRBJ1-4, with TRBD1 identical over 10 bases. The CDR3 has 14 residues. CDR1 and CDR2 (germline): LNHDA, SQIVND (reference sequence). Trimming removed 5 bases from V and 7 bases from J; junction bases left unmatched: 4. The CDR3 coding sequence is TGTGCCAGTAGTCGACAGGGGGCGGCTGAAAAACTGTTTTTT. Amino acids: CASSRQGAAEKLFF.

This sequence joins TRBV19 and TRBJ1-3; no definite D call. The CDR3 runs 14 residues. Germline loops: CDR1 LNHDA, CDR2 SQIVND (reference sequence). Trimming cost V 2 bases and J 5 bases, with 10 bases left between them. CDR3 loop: CASSIRTVRNTIYF. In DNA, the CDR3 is TGTGCCAGTAGTATAAGAACAGTAAGAAACACCATATATTTT. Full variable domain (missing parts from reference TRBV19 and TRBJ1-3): DGGITQSPKYLFRKEGQNVTLSCEQNLNHDAMYWYRQDPGQGLRLIYYSQIVNDFQKGDIAEGYSVSREKKESFPLTVTSAQKNPTAFYLCASSIRTVRNTIYFGEGSWLTVV.

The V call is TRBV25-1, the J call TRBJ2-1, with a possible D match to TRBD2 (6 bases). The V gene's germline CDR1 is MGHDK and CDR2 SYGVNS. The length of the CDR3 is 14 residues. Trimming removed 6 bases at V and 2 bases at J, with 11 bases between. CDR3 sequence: CASRATSPYNEQFF. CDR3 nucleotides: TGTGCCAGCAGGGCTACTAGCCCCTACAATGAGCAGTTCTTC.

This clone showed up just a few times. The CDR3 region is CASSYSGTSGTGEQYF. CDR3 DNA: TGTGCCAGCAGTTACTCTGGGACTAGCGGGACCGGCGAGCAGTACTTC. The chain employs TRBV6-5 and TRBJ2-7; 13 nucleotides line up with TRBD2. The CDR3 contains 16 residues. Germline assignment: CDR1 MNHEY and CDR2 SVGAGI. The V gene end was trimmed by 0 bases and the J gene end by 6 bases; junction bases not matched to a gene: 5.

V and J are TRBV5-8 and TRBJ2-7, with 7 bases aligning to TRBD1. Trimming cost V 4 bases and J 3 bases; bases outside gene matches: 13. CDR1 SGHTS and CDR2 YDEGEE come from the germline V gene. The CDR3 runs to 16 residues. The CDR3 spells CASSGGRGFGVYEQYF. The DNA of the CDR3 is TGTGCCAGCAGCGGAGGCAGGGGGTTCGGAGTCTACGAGCAGTACTTC.

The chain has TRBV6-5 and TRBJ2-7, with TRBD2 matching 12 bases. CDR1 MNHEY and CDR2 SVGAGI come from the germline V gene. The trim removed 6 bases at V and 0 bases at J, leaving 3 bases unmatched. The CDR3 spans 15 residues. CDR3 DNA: TGTGCCAGCAGAACGACTAGCGGGAGCTCCTACGAGCAGTACTTC. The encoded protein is CASRTTSGSSYEQYF.

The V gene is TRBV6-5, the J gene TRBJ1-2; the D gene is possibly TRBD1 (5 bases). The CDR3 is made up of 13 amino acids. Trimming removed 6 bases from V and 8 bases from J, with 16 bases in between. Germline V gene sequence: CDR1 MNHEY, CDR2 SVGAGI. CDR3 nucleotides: TGTGCCAGCAGCTTAACAGGTGCCGGCGGCTACACCTTC. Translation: CASSLTGAGGYTF.

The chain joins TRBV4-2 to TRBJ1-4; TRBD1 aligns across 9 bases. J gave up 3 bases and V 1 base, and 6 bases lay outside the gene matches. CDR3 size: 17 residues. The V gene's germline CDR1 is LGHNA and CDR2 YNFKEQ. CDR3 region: CASSQGDRVGSNEKLFF. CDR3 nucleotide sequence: TGTGCCAGCAGCCAAGGGGACAGGGTGGGATCTAATGAAAAACTGTTTTTT.

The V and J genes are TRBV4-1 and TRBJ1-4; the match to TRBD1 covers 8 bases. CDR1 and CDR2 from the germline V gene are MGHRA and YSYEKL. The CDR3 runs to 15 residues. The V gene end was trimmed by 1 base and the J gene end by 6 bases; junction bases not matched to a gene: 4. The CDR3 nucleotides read TGCGCCAGCAGCCAAGCCGACAGGGGTCATGAAAAACTGTTTTTT. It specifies CASSQADRGHEKLFF.

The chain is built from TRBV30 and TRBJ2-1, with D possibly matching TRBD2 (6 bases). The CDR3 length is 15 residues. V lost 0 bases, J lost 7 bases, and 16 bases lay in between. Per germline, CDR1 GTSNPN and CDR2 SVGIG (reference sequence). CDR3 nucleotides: TGTGCCTGGAGTGTAAGTTTTGGGGGGAAAAATGAGCAGTTCTTC. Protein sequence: CAWSVSFGGKNEQFF.

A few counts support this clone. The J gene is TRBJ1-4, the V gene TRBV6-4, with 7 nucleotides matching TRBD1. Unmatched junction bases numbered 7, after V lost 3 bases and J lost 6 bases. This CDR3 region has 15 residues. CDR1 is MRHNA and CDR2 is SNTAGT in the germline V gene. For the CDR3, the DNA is TGTGCCAGCAGTGAAAAAGCCGGGACAGATGAAAAACTGTTTTTT. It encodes CASSEKAGTDEKLFF.